This T cell receptor beta chain originates from a study of blood T cell repertoires in COVID-19 (dated by TCRdb to 2020 to 2022). Study-level background: The collaborator samples originated in the United States, Italy and Spain and spanned the acute and convalescent phases of COVID-19. Where available, HLA class I and class II types were taken from metadata supplied by the sample provider and were not determined by assay-based typing. The material from the prospective study consisted of cDNA or gDNA derived from T cells, B-cell-depleted T cells, or PBMCs. Deeply sampled blood TCRbeta repertoires from subjects exposed to, actively infected with, or recovered from COVID-19 were included in the dataset. A de-identified subject ID, COVID-19 status, age in years and sex were almost always included in the sample metadata. The samples were drawn from the first 160 participants of the ongoing ImmuneRACE study and from 1,254 subjects provided by 6 global collaborators. A freely available public database, intended as a resource for researchers studying the immune response to SARS-CoV-2, is where the repertoires were released. The full study reports these points: How much clinical and demographic metadata was included differed by source and by participant, and the metadata was provided uncurated.

At one collaborating source in Seattle, patients were enrolled during active infection and were followed longitudinally through the course of disease. The collaborating institutions used their own protocols to collect whole blood in K2EDTA tubes. Collaborator samples were shipped for TCRbeta analysis as frozen whole blood, isolated PBMCs, or DNA extracted from either sample type. Reading from cysteine to phenylalanine, the CDR3 counts 15 amino acids. Just the 45-base CDR3 DNA is kept, in frame starting at base 1. Trimming removed 3 bases from V and 4 bases from J; the gene matches leave 9 bases unexplained. In the germline V gene (reference sequence), CDR1 corresponds to GTSNPN and CDR2 to SVGIG. TCRbeta CDR3 regions were amplified from genomic DNA by means of the immunoSEQ Assay, a bias-controlled multiplex PCR. The source study handled its data this way. Nucleated cell counts per sample were estimated from amplification of reference gene primers within the assay. To quantify the absolute abundance of each unique TCRbeta CDR3 rearrangement, sequence reads were collapsed and filtered. For each sample, productive Simpson clonality was calculated by taking the square root of Simpson's diversity index across productive rearrangements. The table comes from immuneACCESS by way of TCRdb, which keeps in-frame sequences with V and J called. Part of the clones is missing from these tables; in studies checked, under half for an unresolved V gene and the rest for unknown reasons. V and J calls and clone size are given by that table; D and trimming were obtained from the DNA. The sample data list roughly 130,000 clones, and 70% to 80% of these were observed just once. Of the sample, approximately 5.2% is held by the ten largest clones.

With regard to this clone: Its antigen specificity is not known. No base quality values were provided; no much bigger clone lies one nucleotide off.

This sequence was found in a woman between 65 and 79 years old with COVID-19, enrolled during active disease. The V and J genes are TRBV30 and TRBJ1-5; a stretch of 7 junction bases matches TRBD1. Material: peripheral blood. The CDR3 reads CAWRSGQPRNQPQHF. In nucleotides, the sequence is TGTGCCTGGAGATCGGGACAGCCAAGGAATCAGCCCCAGCATTTT. The entire variable domain, with the stretches around the CDR3 drawn from the reference TRBV30 and TRBJ1-5 proteins, is SQTIHQWPATLVQPVGSPLSLECTVEGTSNPNLYWYRQAAGRGLQLLFYSVGIGQISSEVPQNLSASRPQDRQFILSSKKLLLSDSGFYLCAWRSGQPRNQPQHFGDGTRLSIL.